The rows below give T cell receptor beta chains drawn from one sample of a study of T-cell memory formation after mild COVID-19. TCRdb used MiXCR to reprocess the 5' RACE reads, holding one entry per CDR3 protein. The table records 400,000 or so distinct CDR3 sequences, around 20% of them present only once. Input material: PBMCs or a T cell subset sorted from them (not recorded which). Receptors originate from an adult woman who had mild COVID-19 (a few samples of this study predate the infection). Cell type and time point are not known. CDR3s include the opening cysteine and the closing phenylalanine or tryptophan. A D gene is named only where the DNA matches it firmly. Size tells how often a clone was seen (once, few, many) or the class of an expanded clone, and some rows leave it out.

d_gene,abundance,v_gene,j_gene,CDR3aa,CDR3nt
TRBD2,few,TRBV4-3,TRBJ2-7,CASSQEGGSSYEQYF,TGCGCCAGCAGCCAAGAGGGCGGGAGTTCCTACGAGCAGTACTTC
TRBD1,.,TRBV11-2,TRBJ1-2,CASSLSDRVRGYTF,TGTGCCAGCAGCTTATCCGACAGGGTACGCGGCTACACCTTC
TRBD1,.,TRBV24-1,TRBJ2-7,CATSPGTGGYEQYF,TGTGCCACCAGCCCCGGGACAGGGGGCTACGAGCAGTACTTC
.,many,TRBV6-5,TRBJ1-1,CASNEVRTNTEAFF,TGTGCCAGCAACGAAGTTAGGACGAACACTGAAGCTTTCTTT
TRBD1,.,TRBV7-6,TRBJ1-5,CASSLAVGGTGPQPQHF,TGTGCCAGCAGCTTAGCCGTGGGGGGGACAGGGCCCCAGCCCCAGCATTTT
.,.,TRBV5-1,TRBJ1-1,CASSDSSLNTEAFF,TGCGCCAGCAGCGATAGTAGTCTGAACACTGAAGCTTTCTTT
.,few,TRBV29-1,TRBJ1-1,CSANTGLNTEAFF,TGCAGCGCTAACACAGGTTTGAACACTGAAGCTTTCTTT
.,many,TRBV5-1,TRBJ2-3,CASSLAGATDTQYF,TGCGCCAGCAGCTTGGCGGGTGCGACAGATACGCAGTATTTT
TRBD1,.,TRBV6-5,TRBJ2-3,CASTKQQGVTDTQYF,TGTGCCAGCACCAAACAACAGGGGGTCACAGATACGCAGTATTTT
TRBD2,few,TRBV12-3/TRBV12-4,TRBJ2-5,CASSFGTSRLAETQYF,TGTGCCAGCAGCTTCGGGACTAGTCGTTTAGCGGAGACCCAGTACTTC
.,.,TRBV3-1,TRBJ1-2,CASSQGTLANYGYTF,TGTGCCAGCAGCCAGGGGACATTAGCTAACTATGGCTACACCTTC
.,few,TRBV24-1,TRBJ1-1,CATRAEVQEAFF,TGTGCCACCAGGGCTGAGGTACAGGAAGCTTTCTTT
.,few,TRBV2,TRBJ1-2,CASSDGLAYSYPGGYGYTF,TGTGCCAGCAGTGATGGTCTGGCGTACAGCTATCCAGGCGGCTATGGCTACACCTTC
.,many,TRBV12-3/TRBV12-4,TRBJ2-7,CASTPASSYEQYF,TGTGCCAGCACCCCGGCCAGCTCCTACGAGCAGTACTTC
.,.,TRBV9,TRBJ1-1,CASSVGGAANTEAFF,TGTGCCAGCAGCGTTGGGGGGGCTGCGAACACTGAAGCTTTCTTT
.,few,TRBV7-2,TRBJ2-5,CASSLVRGPQETQYF,TGTGCCAGCAGCTTGGTGCGGGGCCCCCAAGAGACCCAGTACTTC
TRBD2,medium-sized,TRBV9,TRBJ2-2,CASSGLAGGGTGELFF,TGTGCCAGCAGCGGACTAGCGGGAGGGGGAACCGGGGAGCTGTTTTTT
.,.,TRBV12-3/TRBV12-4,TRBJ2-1,CASSFGLGNNEQFF,TGTGCCAGCAGTTTTGGGCTAGGGAACAATGAGCAGTTCTTC
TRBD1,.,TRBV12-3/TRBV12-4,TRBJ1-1,CASRRTGLNTEAFF,TGTGCCAGCAGGCGGACAGGGCTGAACACTGAAGCTTTCTTT
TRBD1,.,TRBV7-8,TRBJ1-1,CASSLQQGATEAFF,TGTGCCAGCAGCCTCCAACAGGGGGCCACTGAAGCTTTCTTT
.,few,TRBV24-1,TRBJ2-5,CATSPAEGIETQYF,TGTGCCACCAGCCCCGCCGAGGGAATAGAGACCCAGTACTTC
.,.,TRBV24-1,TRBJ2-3,CATSDLAAGASTDTQYF,TGTGCCACCAGTGATTTGGCCGCGGGGGCAAGCACAGATACGCAGTATTTT
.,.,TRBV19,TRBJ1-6,CASSSGPVNSPLHF,TGTGCCAGTAGTTCGGGACCCGTTAATTCACCCCTCCACTTT
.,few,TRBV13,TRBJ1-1,CASSATVNTEAFF,TGTGCCAGCAGCGCGACGGTGAACACTGAAGCTTTCTTT
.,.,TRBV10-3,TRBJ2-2,CAISESTKDTGELFF,TGTGCCATCAGTGAGTCAACGAAGGACACCGGGGAGCTGTTTTTT
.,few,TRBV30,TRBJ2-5,CAWTPGWNGRGETQYF,TGTGCCTGGACTCCCGGGTGGAACGGGAGAGGAGAGACCCAGTACTTC
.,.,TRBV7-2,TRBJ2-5,CASSLAGRQETQYF,TGTGCCAGCAGCTTAGCTGGTCGACAAGAGACCCAGTACTTC